At least ten counts were recorded for the clone carrying this T cell receptor (beta chain). Its specificity is unknown. The data were obtained in a study of CD8 T cells in ankylosing spondylitis. Study-level results: Researchers report that disease-linked clones proved CD8+ and relatively rare in peripheral blood. Disease-linked clones reportedly showed significant enrichment in matched ankylosing spondylitis synovial fluid. Existing reports had already noted some motif variants in reactive arthritis synovial fluid and blood. In ankylosing spondylitis blood, a motif of seven to nine highly homologous TCR beta variants appeared characteristic.

Libraries of TCR beta came from quantitative 5'-RACE with molecular barcodes. In TCRdb, the 5' RACE reads were re-called with MiXCR into one record per CDR3 protein. In the table there are about 210,000 distinct CDR3 sequences, roughly 6.6% of which are singletons. After removal of 0 bases from V and 3 bases from J, the junction contained 5 bases not matched to a gene. This CDR3 has 15 residues. Looked up from germline, CDR1 is LGHNA and CDR2 is YSLEER. The source material was blood, either unsorted or a sorted T cell fraction (not recorded which). This sequence was found in a male donor with ankylosing spondylitis. The chain has TRBV4-3 and TRBJ2-7; 7 bases align to TRBD1. In DNA, the CDR3 is TGCGCCAGCAGCCAAGATGGCCAGGGGGACTACGAGCAGTACTTC. This gives the protein CASSQDGQGDYEQYF.